These 18 T cell receptor beta chains came from one sample sequenced in a study of cytomegalovirus exposure and HLA in healthy donors. PCR involved 60 Vbeta and 13 Jbeta primers. Clones were sequenced by immunoSEQ multiplex PCR, and TCRdb holds only the in-frame ones, with some missing. The table records fewer than 200,000 clones, about 85% of them present only once. Sequences were obtained from PBMCs. The receptors come from a woman between 50 and 59 years old in good health and CMV-seropositive.

This clone was counted once. The V and J genes are TRBV28 and TRBJ1-5, with D hard to call. V dropped 4 bases and J dropped 4 bases, with 11 bases sitting between them. This CDR3 spans 14 amino acids. Germline V gene lookup returns CDR1 MDHEN and CDR2 SYDVKM. The CDR3 DNA reads as TGTGCCAGCAGTTCGGTCGGGGAGAATCAGCCCCAGCATTTT. Its translation is CASSSVGENQPQHF.

This chain links TRBV14 with TRBJ2-5, with TRBD2 identical over 7 bases. Germline V gene data show CDR1 as SGHDN and CDR2 as FVKESK. The CDR3 contains 15 residues. Trimming at V came to 3 bases and at J to 1 base, leaving 5 bases not matched to a gene. The DNA for the CDR3 is TGTGCCAGCAGCCACGGCGGGGGAGCCCAAGAGACCCAGTACTTC. Encoded protein: CASSHGGGAQETQYF.

V usage is TRBV6-5 and J usage is TRBJ2-7; 9 bases are shared with TRBD2. The V segment lost 8 bases and the J segment 5 bases; nucleotides outside the gene matches: 1. The CDR3 extends over 11 amino acids. The V gene's germline CDR1 is MNHEY and CDR2 SVGAGI. The CDR3 DNA is TGTGCCAGCGGGACTAGCAACGAGCAGTACTTC. Residues: CASGTSNEQYF.

The chain employs TRBV30 and TRBJ1-2, with TRBD1 identical over 8 bases. The CDR3 covers 14 residues. V lost 3 bases to trimming and J lost 8 bases; unmatched junction nucleotides: 11. CDR1 and CDR2 (germline): GTSNPN, SVGIG (reference sequence). This CDR3 reads CAWRIQGVAGGYTF. The DNA of the CDR3 is TGTGCCTGGAGGATACAGGGGGTTGCGGGGGGCTACACCTTC.

V usage is TRBV7-2 and J usage is TRBJ2-7, with TRBD2 identical over 11 bases. Germline V lookup: CDR1 SGHTA, CDR2 FQGNSA. V lost 4 bases and J lost 3; bases outside the gene matches: 5. CDR3 length: 15 amino acids. This chain's CDR3 is CASSSMGTSGYEQYF. The CDR3 DNA follows: TGTGCCAGCAGCTCGATGGGGACTAGCGGCTACGAGCAGTACTTC.

The CDR3 DNA sequence: TGTGCCATCAGACCTCTTACAGGGGACGAGCAGTACTTC. Translation: CAIRPLTGDEQYF. V gene TRBV10-3 combines with J gene TRBJ2-7; 7 bases agree with TRBD1. This CDR3 spans 13 amino acids. The V segment lost 6 bases and the J segment 5 bases; nucleotides outside the gene matches: 7. The V gene's germline CDR1 is ENHRY and CDR2 SYGVKD.

V and J are TRBV18 and TRBJ2-5; D is possibly TRBD2 (5 bases). This CDR3 region has 13 residues. The germline V gene encodes CDR1 KGHSH and CDR2 LQKENI. V gave up 0 bases and J gave up 4 bases, with 6 bases separating them. This CDR3 is CASSPPLAETQYF. CDR3 DNA: TGTGCCAGCTCACCACCGCTAGCAGAGACCCAGTACTTC.

This sequence joins TRBV28 and TRBJ1-4; D call uncertain. Germline CDR1 and CDR2: MDHEN and SYDVKM. With 6 bases removed from V and 0 bases from J, the gap between germline ends came to 17 bases. This CDR3 has 17 amino acids. CDR3 nucleotides: TGTGCCAGCAGACTCCTCGGACTGAGTCCAACTAATGAAAAACTGTTTTTT. Protein product: CASRLLGLSPTNEKLFF.

Only one count was recorded for this clone. The identical CDR3 is also encoded by other nucleotide sequences in the sample. This chain joins TRBV6-6 and TRBJ2-7, with a weak D call TRBD1 (6 bases). The V gene's germline CDR1 is MNHNY and CDR2 SVGAGI (reference sequence). V was cut by 6 bases and J by 3 bases, with 15 bases left in between. This CDR3 has 14 residues. The CDR3, as DNA: TGTGCCAGCAGCCAGCGAACAGGGAGCTACGAGCAGTACTTC. It translates to CASSQRTGSYEQYF.

This clone was seen a few times. The rearrangement links TRBV6-5 to TRBJ1-1; a possible D gene is TRBD1 (5 bases). The CDR3 extends over 13 amino acids. From germline, CDR1 is MNHEY and CDR2 SVGAGI. The ends were cut back, 2 bases at V and 7 bases at J, with 11 bases in the middle. The CDR3 region is CASSYEVQDEAFF. The CDR3 nucleotides are TGTGCCAGCAGTTACGAGGTACAGGATGAAGCTTTCTTT.

This clone was seen a single time. CDR3 DNA sequence: TGTGCCAGTAGTATCGGGGTTGCTTATAGCAATCAGCCCCAGCATTTT. Protein product: CASSIGVAYSNQPQHF. The J gene is TRBJ1-5, the V gene TRBV19; unclear D gene. The germline V gene encodes CDR1 LNHDA and CDR2 SQIVND (reference sequence). Trimming pared 3 bases from V and 0 bases from J, leaving 12 bases between. The CDR3 extends over 16 amino acids.

This sequence joins TRBV28 and TRBJ1-2; D gene ambiguous. V was shortened by 4 bases and J by 4 bases, with 10 bases between the two germline ends. The CDR3 loop spans 13 amino acids. Per germline, CDR1 MDHEN and CDR2 SYDVKM. CDR3 sequence (DNA): TGTGCCAGCAGTTCAGGTACCCCCTATGGCTACACCTTC. This translates into CASSSGTPYGYTF.

This clone has only one observation. V and J are TRBV6-5 and TRBJ2-5, with D possibly being TRBD1 (5 bases). The J call is uncertain, as TRBJ2-7 better fits the DNA end. The CDR3 is 15 residues long. Germline assignment: CDR1 MNHEY and CDR2 SVGAGI. CDR3 loop: CASSSLGQSSYEQYF. CDR3 nucleotides: TGTGCCAGCAGTTCCCTAGGACAAAGCTCCTACGAGCAGTACTTC.

The gene calls are TRBV10-3 and TRBJ2-7, with 7 bases matching TRBD1. The CDR3 length is 13 residues. Germline V gene data show CDR1 as ENHRY and CDR2 as SYGVKD. V dropped 4 bases and J dropped 4; count of bases not matched to a gene: 4. CDR3 sequence: CAISAGQKYEQYF. DNA of the CDR3: TGTGCCATCAGTGCGGGACAGAAGTACGAGCAGTACTTC.

This rearrangement joins TRBV6-6 to TRBJ1-2, with 7 nucleotides matching TRBD1. The trim removed 8 bases at V and 4 bases at J, leaving 10 bases unmatched. The CDR3 length is 14 residues. In germline, CDR1 is MNHNY, CDR2 SVGAGI (reference sequence). CDR3 coding DNA: TGTGCCAGCGGAGAACAGGGACAGATCTATGGCTACACCTTC. Protein product: CASGEQGQIYGYTF.

On this clone: Its ends do not fully match the called genes, so a read error is possible. The chain has TRBV7-7 and TRBJ2-2, with D possibly matching TRBD2 (6 bases). Per germline, CDR1 SSHAT and CDR2 FNYEAQ (reference sequence). The CDR3 length is 13 residues. CDR3: CASSPGTFGELFF. The CDR3 DNA is TGTGCTAGCAGCCCAGGGACTTTCGGGGAGCTGTTTTTT.

CDR3 coding DNA: TGCGCCAGCAGCCTCCCGGACAGGGTGTTGTTCTTC. This translates into CASSLPDRVLFF. The rearrangement links TRBV4-3 to TRBJ2-1; 8 bases line up with TRBD1. The CDR3 is made up of 12 amino acids. V lost 4 bases, J lost 15 bases, and 8 bases stayed unmatched. Germline assignment: CDR1 LGHNA and CDR2 YSLEER.

The rearrangement links TRBV10-1 to TRBJ1-1, with no clear D. The CDR3 runs to 14 residues. V was pared by 5 bases and J by 4 bases, with 14 bases between. Germline CDR1 WNHNN, CDR2 SYGVQD (reference sequence). The CDR3 region has the DNA TGCGCCAGCAGTTCGGGGAGATTGATCACTGAAGCTTTCTTT. This codes for CASSSGRLITEAFF.